The T cell receptor beta chain described here comes from a study of neurological immune-mediated disorders. The germline V gene encodes CDR1 SGHTA and CDR2 FQGNSA. The CDR3 loop spans 16 amino acids. Every sequencing run returned over 190 million TCR-beta sequences, which were derived from 15-18 subjects. TCRdb re-analysed the 5' RACE reads in MiXCR, keeping a single row per CDR3 protein. The table includes about 50,000 distinct CDR3 sequences, about a tenth detected once. As concerns this clonotype: Mismatch with germline at one junction end may stem from a read error.

The clonotype comes from a woman in her thirties or forties with HTLV-1-associated myelopathy (HAM/TSP). The chain couples TRBV7-2 to TRBJ2-1; TRBD2 aligns across 11 bases. Sequencing was performed on PBMCs. The DNA for the CDR3 is TGTGCCAGTAGCTTAGATAGCGGGGGGGTATACAATGAGCAGTTCTTC. Translating gives CASSLDSGGVYNEQFF.